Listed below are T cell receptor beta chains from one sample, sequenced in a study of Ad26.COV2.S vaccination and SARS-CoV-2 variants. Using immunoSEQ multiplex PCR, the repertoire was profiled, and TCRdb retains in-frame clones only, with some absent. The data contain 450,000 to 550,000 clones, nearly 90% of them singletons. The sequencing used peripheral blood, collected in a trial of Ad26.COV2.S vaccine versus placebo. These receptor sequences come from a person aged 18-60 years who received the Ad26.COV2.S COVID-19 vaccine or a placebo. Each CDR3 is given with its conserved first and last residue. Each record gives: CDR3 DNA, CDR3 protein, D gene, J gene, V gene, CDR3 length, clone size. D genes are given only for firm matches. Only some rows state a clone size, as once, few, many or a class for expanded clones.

TGTGCCAGCAGCTTAGGATCCGCGGAGACCCAGTACTTC,CASSLGSAETQYF,NA,TRBJ2-5,TRBV13,13,NA
TGCGCCAGCAGCCAAGTTGGGGGTAGCTATGGCTACACCTTC,CASSQVGGSYGYTF,NA,TRBJ1-2,TRBV4-3,14,NA
TGTGCCAGCAGCGCGGGACTAGCGGGGGGGACCTACGAGCAGTACTTC,CASSAGLAGGTYEQYF,TRBD2,TRBJ2-7,TRBV11-1,16,NA
TGTGCCAGCAGCGTAGTGGGGGTTGGGGGCACAGATACGCAGTATTTT,CASSVVGVGGTDTQYF,NA,TRBJ2-3,TRBV9,16,NA
TGTGCCAGCAGCTCGGACCAATACAGGCAGAATACGCAGTATTTT,CASSSDQYRQNTQYF,NA,TRBJ2-3,TRBV7-9,15,NA
TGTGCCAGCAGCTTGACGGGGGCGGGTCAGCCCCAGCATTTT,CASSLTGAGQPQHF,NA,TRBJ1-5,TRBV7-9,14,NA
TGTGCCAGCAGCTTAGCCCAGATCAGCTCCTATAATTCACCCCTCCACTTT,CASSLAQISSYNSPLHF,NA,TRBJ1-6,TRBV13,17,NA
TGTGCTAGTGGTTTGGTAGCAGGTAGGGTGAACACTGAAGCTTTCTTT,CASGLVAGRVNTEAFF,NA,TRBJ1-1,TRBV12-5,16,NA
TGCGCCAGCAGCGTGGGACAGTACACCGGGGAGCTGTTTTTT,CASSVGQYTGELFF,TRBD1,TRBJ2-2,TRBV5-1,14,NA
TGTGCCAGCAGTGAATTAAAGGGCAGATTGGGAGAAAAACTGTTTTTT,CASSELKGRLGEKLFF,NA,TRBJ1-4,TRBV6-1,16,NA
TGTGCCAGTAGTATAGAGAACAGGGTCTACGAGCAGTACTTC,CASSIENRVYEQYF,NA,TRBJ2-7,TRBV19,14,NA
TGTGCCAGTAATCAGCACTATGGCTACACCTTC,CASNQHYGYTF,NA,TRBJ1-2,TRBV19,11,NA
TGTGCCAGCAGCCAAGCCGCCAGGGGGCATGGTGGAAACACCATATATTTT,CASSQAARGHGGNTIYF,TRBD1,TRBJ1-3,TRBV3-1/TRBV3-2,17,NA
TGTGCCAGCAGCCCGGGACTAGTCTATGAGCAGTTCTTC,CASSPGLVYEQFF,TRBD2,TRBJ2-1,TRBV27,13,NA
TGTGCCAGCAGCAGGACTAGCGGAACAGAGACCCAGTACTTC,CASSRTSGTETQYF,TRBD2,TRBJ2-5,TRBV5-5,14,NA
TGTGCCAGCAGTTCCCCAGGGGCCCCCTCCTACGAGCAGTACTTC,CASSSPGAPSYEQYF,NA,TRBJ2-7,TRBV6-6,15,NA
TGTGCCAGCAGCTTGGCCGGGTCAGAGCCTTACGAGCAGTACTTC,CASSLAGSEPYEQYF,NA,TRBJ2-7,TRBV5-5,15,NA
TGTGCCAGCAGCTTAAAGCGGGGCTCTGGAAACACCATATATTTT,CASSLKRGSGNTIYF,NA,TRBJ1-3,TRBV11-2,15,NA
TGCGCCAGCAGCTTTGGGCTAGGAAAAACCACCGGGGAGCTGTTTTTT,CASSFGLGKTTGELFF,NA,TRBJ2-2,TRBV5-1,16,once
TGTGCCAGCTCACCGGCCGCTCGGCGTCTCGAACCTTATGGCTACACCTTC,CASSPAARRLEPYGYTF,NA,TRBJ1-2,TRBV18,17,few
TGTGCCAGCAGACGCCGACCCACTGAAGCTTTCTTT,CASRRRPTEAFF,NA,TRBJ1-1,TRBV6-5,12,NA
TGCAGCGCCTTGAGTCAGGGGGGAGGGGCCAACGTCCTGACTTTC,CSALSQGGGANVLTF,NA,TRBJ2-6,TRBV29-1,15,NA
TGTGCCAGCAGTGTCCCCGGGGGCAATGAGCAGTTCTTC,CASSVPGGNEQFF,NA,TRBJ2-1,TRBV27,13,NA
TGTGCCAGCTCAGGCCAGGCAACTAATGAAAAACTGTTTTTT,CASSGQATNEKLFF,NA,TRBJ1-4,TRBV18,14,NA
TGTGCCAGCAGCTTATATCGGCAGACCTACAATGAGCAGTTCTTC,CASSLYRQTYNEQFF,NA,TRBJ2-1,TRBV11-2,15,NA
TGTGCCAGCAGCTTAGTGCCGGCAGGGAGGTCACCCCTCCACTTT,CASSLVPAGRSPLHF,NA,TRBJ1-6,TRBV7-2,15,once
TGTGCCAGCAGCGTAGGCGGGGTTTGGGGAGGATCACCCCTCCACTTT,CASSVGGVWGGSPLHF,NA,TRBJ1-6,TRBV9,16,NA